The sequence of this TCR beta chain was determined in a study of regulatory T cells in long-lasting Graves disease. Libraries of TCR beta came from iRepertoire HTBI primers plus Arm-PCR of CDR3 regions. TCRdb re-analysed the multiplex PCR reads in MiXCR, keeping a single row per CDR3 protein. The sample has around 430,000 distinct CDR3 sequences; less than 25% are singletons. The ends were cut back, 2 bases at V and 0 bases at J, with 8 bases in the middle. Germline V gene data show CDR1 as SGHAT and CDR2 as FQDESV (reference sequence). The CDR3 consists of 14 residues. The time point was: persistent/refractory GD, antithyroid drugs over 5 years with positive TRAb. With RNA extracted from PBMCs as input, the TCR library was made. This clonotype was seen many times. Antigen unknown. Study observations and caveats: The TCR repertoire of persistent Graves' patients was less diverse than that of newly diagnosed ones. Possibly, accuracy suffered from the small sample size.

This clonotype originated in a female donor with Graves disease. V usage is TRBV11-1 and J usage is TRBJ2-7; D possibly corresponds to TRBD1 (5 bases). The input for sequencing was peripheral blood mononuclear cells (PBMCs), taken when the disease was refractory, from a patient treated with antithyroid drugs. The CDR3 protein is CASSLQGDSYEQYF. The CDR3 nucleotides are TGTGCCAGCAGCTTACAAGGGGACTCCTACGAGCAGTACTTC.